The T cell receptor (beta chain) under discussion was sequenced for a study of blood T cell repertoires in COVID-19. Looking at the study overall: The origin of the acute and convalescent COVID-19 samples was the United States, Italy and Spain. PBMCs, B-cell-depleted T cells, or T cells provided the cDNA or gDNA that made up the material.

Authors' analysis steps: Amplification from reference gene primers served as the basis for estimated nucleated cell counts. Sequenced by immunoSEQ multiplex PCR; TCRdb stores in-frame clones only, minus some. The DNA was the basis for D and trimming; V, J and clone size are from that table. The sample records tens of thousands of clones, around nine tenths being singletons. V shed 0 bases and J shed 4 bases, with 13 bases lying between them. CDR1 SGHKS and CDR2 YYEKEE come from the germline V gene (reference sequence). The CDR3 sequence is 15 residues long. The receptor was derived from a man between 65 and 80 years old with acute or convalescent COVID-19. Sequencing was performed on peripheral blood. The rearrangement links TRBV5-5 to TRBJ1-2; possibly TRBD1 for D (6 bases). Here the CDR3 DNA reads TGTGCCAGCAGCTTGGCAGGGGTTAGCGTCTATGGCTACACCTTC. This gives the protein CASSLAGVSVYGYTF.